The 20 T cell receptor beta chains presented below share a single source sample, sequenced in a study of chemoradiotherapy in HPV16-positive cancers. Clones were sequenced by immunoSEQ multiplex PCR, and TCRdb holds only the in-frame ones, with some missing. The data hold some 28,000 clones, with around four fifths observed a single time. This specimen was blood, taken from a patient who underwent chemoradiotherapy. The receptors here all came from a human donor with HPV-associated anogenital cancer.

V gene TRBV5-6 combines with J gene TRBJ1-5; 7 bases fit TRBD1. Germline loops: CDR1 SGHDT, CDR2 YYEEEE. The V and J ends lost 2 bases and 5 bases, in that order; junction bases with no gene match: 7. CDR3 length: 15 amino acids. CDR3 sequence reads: CASSLGMTGYQPQHF. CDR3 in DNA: TGTGCCAGCAGCTTAGGAATGACAGGGTATCAGCCCCAGCATTTT.

In DNA form, the CDR3 reads TGTGCCAGCAGTTTATTTGGGCAGGGCATCGATGGCTACACCTTC. It codes for CASSLFGQGIDGYTF. The chain joins TRBV27 to TRBJ1-2; possible D gene TRBD1, 5 bases. Trimming took off 1 base at V and 6 bases at J, with 15 bases between the two ends. Per the germline V gene, CDR1 is MNHEY and CDR2 is SMNVEV (reference sequence). The CDR3 extends over 15 amino acids.

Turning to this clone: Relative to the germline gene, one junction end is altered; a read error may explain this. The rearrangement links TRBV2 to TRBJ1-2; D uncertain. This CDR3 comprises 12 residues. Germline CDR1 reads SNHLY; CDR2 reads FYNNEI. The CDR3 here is CASSEAGEFANF. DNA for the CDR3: TGTGCCAGCAGTGAAGCTGGGGAGTTCGCCAACTTC.

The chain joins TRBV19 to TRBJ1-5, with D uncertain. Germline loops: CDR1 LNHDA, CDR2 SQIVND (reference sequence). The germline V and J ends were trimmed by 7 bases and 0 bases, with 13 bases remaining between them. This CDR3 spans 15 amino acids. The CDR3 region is CASTLGIYSNQPQHF. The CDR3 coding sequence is TGTGCCAGTACCCTAGGCATTTATAGCAATCAGCCCCAGCATTTT.

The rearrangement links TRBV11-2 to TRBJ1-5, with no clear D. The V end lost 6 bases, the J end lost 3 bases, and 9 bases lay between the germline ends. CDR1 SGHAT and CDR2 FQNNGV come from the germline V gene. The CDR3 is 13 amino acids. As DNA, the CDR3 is TGTGCCAGCAGTATGGTTGACAATCAGCCCCAGCATTTT. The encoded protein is CASSMVDNQPQHF.

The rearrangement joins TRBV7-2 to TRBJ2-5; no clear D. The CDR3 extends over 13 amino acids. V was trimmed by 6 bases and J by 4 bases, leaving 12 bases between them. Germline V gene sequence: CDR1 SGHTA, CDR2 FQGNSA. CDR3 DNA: TGTGCCAGCAGGTTGGGAAAGATAGAGACCCAGTACTTC. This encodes CASRLGKIETQYF.

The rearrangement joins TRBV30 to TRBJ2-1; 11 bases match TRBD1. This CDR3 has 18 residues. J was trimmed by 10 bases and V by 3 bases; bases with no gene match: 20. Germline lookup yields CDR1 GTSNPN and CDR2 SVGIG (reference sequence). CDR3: CAWSPTHTTGTGGPEQFF. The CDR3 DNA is TGTGCCTGGAGCCCGACCCACACTACCGGGACAGGGGGGCCAGAGCAGTTCTTC.

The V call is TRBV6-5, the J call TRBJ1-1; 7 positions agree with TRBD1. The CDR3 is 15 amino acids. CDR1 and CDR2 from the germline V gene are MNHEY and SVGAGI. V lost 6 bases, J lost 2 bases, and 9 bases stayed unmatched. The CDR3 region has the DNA TGTGCCAGCAGGAGAACCGGGACAGAAAACACTGAAGCTTTCTTT. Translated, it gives CASRRTGTENTEAFF.

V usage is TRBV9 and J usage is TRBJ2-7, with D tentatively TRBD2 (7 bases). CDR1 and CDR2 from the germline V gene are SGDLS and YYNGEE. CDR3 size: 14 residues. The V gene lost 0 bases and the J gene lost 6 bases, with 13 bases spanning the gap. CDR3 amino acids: CASSVGGGGVEQYF. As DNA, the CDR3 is TGTGCCAGCAGCGTAGGAGGGGGGGGAGTCGAGCAGTACTTC.

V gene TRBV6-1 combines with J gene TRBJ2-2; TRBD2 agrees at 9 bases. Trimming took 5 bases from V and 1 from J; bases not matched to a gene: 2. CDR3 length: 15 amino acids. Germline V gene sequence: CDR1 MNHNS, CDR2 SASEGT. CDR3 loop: CASSNSGGNTGELFF. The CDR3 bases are TGTGCCAGCAGTAATAGCGGGGGGAACACCGGGGAGCTGTTTTTT.

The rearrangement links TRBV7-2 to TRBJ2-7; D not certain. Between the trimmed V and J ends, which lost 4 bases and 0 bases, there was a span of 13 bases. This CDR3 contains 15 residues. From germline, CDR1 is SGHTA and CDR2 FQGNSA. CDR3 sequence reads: CASSSGRASSYEQYF. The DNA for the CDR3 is TGTGCCAGCAGCTCGGGCAGAGCGAGCTCCTACGAGCAGTACTTC.

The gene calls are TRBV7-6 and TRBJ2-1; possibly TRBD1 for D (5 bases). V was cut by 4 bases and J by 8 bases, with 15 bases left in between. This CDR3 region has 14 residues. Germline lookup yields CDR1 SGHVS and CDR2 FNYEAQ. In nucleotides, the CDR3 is TGTGCCAGCAGCTCCCATATAGGGGTTCATGAGCAGTTCTTC. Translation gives CASSSHIGVHEQFF.

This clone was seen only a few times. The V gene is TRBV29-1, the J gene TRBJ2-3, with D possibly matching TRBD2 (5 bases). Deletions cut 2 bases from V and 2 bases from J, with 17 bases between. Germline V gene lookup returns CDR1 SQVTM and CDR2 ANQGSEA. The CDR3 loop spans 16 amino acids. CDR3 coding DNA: TGCAGCGTTGAATTTTTCGGACTGAAGATCACAGATACGCAGTATTTT. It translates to CSVEFFGLKITDTQYF.

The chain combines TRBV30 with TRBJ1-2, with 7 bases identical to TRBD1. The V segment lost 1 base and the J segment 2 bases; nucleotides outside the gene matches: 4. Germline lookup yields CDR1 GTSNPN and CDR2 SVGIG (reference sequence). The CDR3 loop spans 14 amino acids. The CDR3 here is CAWSDNRGNYGYTF. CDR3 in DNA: TGTGCCTGGAGTGATAACAGGGGAAACTATGGCTACACCTTC.

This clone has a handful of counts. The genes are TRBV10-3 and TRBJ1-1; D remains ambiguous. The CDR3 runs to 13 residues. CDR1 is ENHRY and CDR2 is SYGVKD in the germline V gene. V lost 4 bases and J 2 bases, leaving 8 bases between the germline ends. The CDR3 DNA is TGTGCCATCAGTGCTGGGCGTAACACTGAAGCTTTCTTT. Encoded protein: CAISAGRNTEAFF.

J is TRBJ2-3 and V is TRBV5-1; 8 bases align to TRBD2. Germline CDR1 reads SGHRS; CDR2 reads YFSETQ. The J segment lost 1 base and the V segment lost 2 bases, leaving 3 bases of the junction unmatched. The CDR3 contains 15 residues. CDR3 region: CASSLKAGGTDTQYF. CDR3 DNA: TGCGCCAGCAGCTTAAAAGCGGGGGGCACAGATACGCAGTATTTT.

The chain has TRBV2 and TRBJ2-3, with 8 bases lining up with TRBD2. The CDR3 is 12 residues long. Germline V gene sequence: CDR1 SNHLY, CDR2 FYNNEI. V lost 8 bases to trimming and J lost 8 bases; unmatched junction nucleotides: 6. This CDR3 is CASGGTRGTQYF. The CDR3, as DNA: TGTGCCAGCGGGGGGACTAGAGGTACGCAGTATTTT.

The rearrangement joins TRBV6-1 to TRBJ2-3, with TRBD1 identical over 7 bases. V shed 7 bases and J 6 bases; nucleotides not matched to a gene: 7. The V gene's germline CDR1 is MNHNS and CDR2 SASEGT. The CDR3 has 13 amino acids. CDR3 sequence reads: CASNTGVVDTQYF. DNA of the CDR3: TGTGCCAGCAATACAGGGGTGGTGGATACGCAGTATTTT.

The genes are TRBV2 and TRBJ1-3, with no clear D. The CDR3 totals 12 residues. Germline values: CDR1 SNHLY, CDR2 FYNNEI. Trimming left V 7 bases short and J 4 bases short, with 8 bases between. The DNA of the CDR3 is TGTGCCAGCAAAGGTGAAGGAAACACCATATATTTT. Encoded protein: CASKGEGNTIYF.

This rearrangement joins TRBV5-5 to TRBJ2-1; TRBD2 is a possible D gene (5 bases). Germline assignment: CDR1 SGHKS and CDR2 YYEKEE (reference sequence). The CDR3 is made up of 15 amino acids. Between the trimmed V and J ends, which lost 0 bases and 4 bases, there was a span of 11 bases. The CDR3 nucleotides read TGTGCCAGCAGCTTGGTGGACTCCCAGTACAATGAGCAGTTCTTC. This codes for CASSLVDSQYNEQFF.